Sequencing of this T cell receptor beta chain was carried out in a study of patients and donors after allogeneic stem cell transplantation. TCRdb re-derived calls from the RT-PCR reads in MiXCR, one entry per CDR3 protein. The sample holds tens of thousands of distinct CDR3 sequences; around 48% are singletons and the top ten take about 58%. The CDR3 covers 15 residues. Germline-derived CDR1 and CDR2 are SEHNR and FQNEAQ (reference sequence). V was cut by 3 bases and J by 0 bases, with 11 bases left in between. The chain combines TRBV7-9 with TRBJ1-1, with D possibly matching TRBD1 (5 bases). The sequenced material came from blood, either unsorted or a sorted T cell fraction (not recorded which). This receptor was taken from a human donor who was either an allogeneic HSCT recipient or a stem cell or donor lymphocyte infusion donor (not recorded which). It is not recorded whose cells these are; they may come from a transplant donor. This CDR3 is CASSLGGFMNTEAFF. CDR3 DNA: TGTGCCAGCAGCTTGGGGGGGTTCATGAACACTGAAGCTTTCTTT. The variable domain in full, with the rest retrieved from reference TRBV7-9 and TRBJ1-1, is DTGVSQNPRHKITKRGQNVTFRCDPISEHNRLYWYRQTLGQGPEFLTYFQNEAQLEKSRLLSDRFSAERPKGSFSTLEIQRTEQGDSAMYLCASSLGGFMNTEAFFGQGTRLTVV.